This T cell receptor beta chain was documented in a study of blood T cell repertoires in COVID-19. Study-wide context: Donors in the United States, Italy and Spain gave samples during acute or convalescent COVID-19. From T cells, B-cell-depleted T cells, or PBMCs came the material, which was cDNA or gDNA.

V lost 5 bases to trimming and J lost 6 bases, with 11 bases between them. CDR1 and CDR2 (germline): MDHEN, SYDVKM. The CDR3 totals 13 residues. Authors' analysis steps: Using reference gene primer amplification, nucleated cell counts were estimated. The data were produced by immunoSEQ multiplex PCR, yet TCRdb's version contains in-frame clones alone and is incomplete. That table furnishes V, J and clone size, whereas the DNA furnished D and trimming. The top ten clones hold roughly 4.8% of a sample with around 250,000 clones, nearly 90% of them seen once. Sequencing was carried out using peripheral blood. The receptor was derived from a middle-aged woman who had recovered from COVID-19. This sequence joins TRBV28 and TRBJ1-5; D call uncertain. This CDR3 is CASSIQKAQPQHF. CDR3 coding DNA: TGTGCCAGCAGTATACAGAAGGCTCAGCCCCAGCATTTT.